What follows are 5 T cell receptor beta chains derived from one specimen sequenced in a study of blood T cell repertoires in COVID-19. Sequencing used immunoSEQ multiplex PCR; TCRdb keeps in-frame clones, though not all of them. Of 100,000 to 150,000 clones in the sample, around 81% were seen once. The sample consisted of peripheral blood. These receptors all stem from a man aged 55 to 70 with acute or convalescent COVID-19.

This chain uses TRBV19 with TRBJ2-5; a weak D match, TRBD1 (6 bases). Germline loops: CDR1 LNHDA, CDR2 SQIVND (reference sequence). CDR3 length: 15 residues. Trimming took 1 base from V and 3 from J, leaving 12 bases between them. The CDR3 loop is CASSIGGRIEETQYF. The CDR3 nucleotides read TGTGCCAGTAGTATAGGGGGGCGCATCGAAGAGACCCAGTACTTC.

CDR3 residues: CASSPPRPGQGYTF. CDR3 nucleotide sequence: TGTGCCAGCAGCCCCCCTCGTCCAGGGCAAGGCTACACCTTC. V gene TRBV28 combines with J gene TRBJ1-2, with D perhaps matching TRBD1 (5 bases). Germline V lookup: CDR1 MDHEN, CDR2 SYDVKM. The CDR3 is made up of 14 amino acids. V lost 6 bases to trimming and J lost 8 bases, with 19 bases between them.

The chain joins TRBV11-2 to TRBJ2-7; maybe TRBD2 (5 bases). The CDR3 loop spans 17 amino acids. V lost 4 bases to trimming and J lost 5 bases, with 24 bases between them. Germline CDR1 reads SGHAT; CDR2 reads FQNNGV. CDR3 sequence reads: CASSSGIMRERLHEQYF. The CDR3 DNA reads TGTGCCAGCAGCTCGGGGATTATGAGGGAGCGGCTCCACGAGCAGTACTTC.

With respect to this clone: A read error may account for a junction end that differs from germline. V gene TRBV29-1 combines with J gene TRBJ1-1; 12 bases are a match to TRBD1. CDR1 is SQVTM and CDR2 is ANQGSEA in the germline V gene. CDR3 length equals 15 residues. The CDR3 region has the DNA TGCAGCGGTGAAGGGACAGGGGGCGCGAAAACTGAAGCTTTCTTT. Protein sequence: CSGEGTGGAKTEAFF.

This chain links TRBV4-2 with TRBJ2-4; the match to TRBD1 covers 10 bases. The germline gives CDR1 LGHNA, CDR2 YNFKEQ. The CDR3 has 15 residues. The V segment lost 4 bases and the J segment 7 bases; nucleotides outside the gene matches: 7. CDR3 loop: CASSLRTGQGNIQYF. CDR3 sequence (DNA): TGTGCCAGCAGCCTACGAACGGGACAGGGGAACATTCAGTACTTC.